Listed below are T cell receptor beta chains from one sample, sequenced in a study of cytomegalovirus exposure and HLA in healthy donors. Sequencing used immunoSEQ multiplex PCR; TCRdb keeps in-frame clones, though not all of them. The table records approximately 90,000 clones, approximately 77% of them present only once. Sequencing was carried out using PBMCs. The source of these receptors is a woman aged 35 to 49 in good health and CMV-seronegative. Both conserved end residues are part of each CDR3. Fields, in order: CDR3 length, V gene, J gene, CDR3 protein.

length: 10
V: TRBV29-1
J: TRBJ1-1
CDR3: CSVAGEGAFF

length: 13
V: TRBV2
J: TRBJ1-6
CDR3: CASSPGPNSPLHF

length: 14
V: TRBV2
J: TRBJ1-5
CDR3: CASSDTAASQPQHF

length: 14
V: TRBV4-1
J: TRBJ1-1
CDR3: CASSHPGGSTEAFF

length: 16
V: TRBV5-6
J: TRBJ1-1
CDR3: CASSWGRQGLNTEAFF

length: 18
V: TRBV5-1
J: TRBJ2-1
CDR3: CASSQNPLRTGSYNEQFF

length: 15
V: TRBV11-2
J: TRBJ1-2
CDR3: CASTPTRGSNYGYTF

length: 16
V: TRBV19
J: TRBJ2-1
CDR3: CASSPRGRGGVNEQFF

length: 13
V: TRBV6-6
J: TRBJ1-6
CDR3: CASSPSVNSPLHF

length: 13
V: TRBV2
J: TRBJ1-2
CDR3: CASSGRTGVGYTF

length: 14
V: TRBV27
J: TRBJ1-1
CDR3: CASSFGGGNTEAFF

length: 15
V: TRBV10-3
J: TRBJ1-1
CDR3: CAISELQLSGTEAFF

length: 14
V: TRBV15
J: TRBJ2-5
CDR3: CATSTREEQETQYF

length: 13
V: TRBV7-9
J: TRBJ2-7
CDR3: CASSPVIQDEQYF

length: 14
V: TRBV5-1
J: TRBJ1-2
CDR3: CASSPGTGNYGYTF

length: 15
V: TRBV30
J: TRBJ1-3
CDR3: CAWSVGGPGRNTIYF